Following are 11 T cell receptor beta chains from one sample sequenced in a study of blood T cells in healthy people across ages. For the second PCR, which ran for about 7 to 11 cycles, a sample-barcoded 5' primer and a J-beta primer mix were used. TCRdb ran MiXCR on the 5' RACE reads and lists one entry per CDR3 protein. The sample shows some 940,000 distinct CDR3 sequences, 29% of them seen only once. The same data also went into a second study, on T cells of mothers and their children.

What was sequenced was blood. Receptor source: a woman between 40 and 55 years old in good health.

V gene TRBV25-1 combines with J gene TRBJ1-2; a possible D gene is TRBD1 (6 bases). CDR3 length equals 13 residues. CDR1 MGHDK and CDR2 SYGVNS come from the germline V gene. Trimming took off 7 bases at V and 4 bases at J, with 13 bases between the two ends. CDR3 loop: CASTGAGGYGYTF. Here the CDR3 DNA reads TGTGCCAGCACGGGGGCAGGAGGCTATGGCTACACCTTC.

This clonotype has at least ten counts. This chain connects TRBV27 to TRBJ1-2; D remains unclear. The V gene's germline CDR1 is MNHEY and CDR2 SMNVEV (reference sequence). This CDR3 is built from 14 residues. Trimming shortened V by 6 bases and J by 5 bases, and 16 bases separated the two germline ends. DNA of the CDR3: TGTGCCAGCAGCCCCTCGACTCCTAGGTATGGCTACACCTTC. It yields the protein CASSPSTPRYGYTF.

This chain links TRBV25-1 with TRBJ2-4; 14 nucleotides line up with TRBD2. CDR1 is MGHDK, CDR2 SYGVNS, per germline. J gave up 12 bases and V 8 bases, and 6 bases lay outside the gene matches. The CDR3 contains 13 residues. The CDR3 region is CASSQGLAGGQYF. The CDR3 coding sequence is TGTGCCAGCTCCCAAGGACTAGCGGGGGGTCAGTACTTC.

This clonotype occurred many times. The rearrangement joins TRBV7-2 to TRBJ2-3; 14 bases agree with TRBD2. This CDR3 has 18 residues. Per germline, CDR1 SGHTA and CDR2 FQGNSA. With 5 bases clipped from V and 0 bases from J, the junction kept 7 bases outside the gene matches. The CDR3 DNA reads TGTGCCAGCAGCCCCGGGACTAGCGGGGGCCTTAGCACAGATACGCAGTATTTT. It codes for CASSPGTSGGLSTDTQYF.

In its sample, this clonotype was seen many times. The V and J genes are TRBV12-3 or TRBV12-4 and TRBJ2-5; TRBD1 might be the D (6 bases). Trimming took off 6 bases at V and 4 bases at J, with 12 bases between the two ends. The CDR3 spans 13 residues. The CDR3 sequence: CASSKDSPETQYF. The CDR3 coding sequence is TGTGCCAGCAGCAAGGACAGTCCAGAGACCCAGTACTTC.

The table lists this clonotype with a count of one. The rearrangement links TRBV28 to TRBJ1-1; D gene ambiguous. The germline CDR1 and CDR2 sequences are MDHEN and SYDVKM. This CDR3 has 13 residues. V was clipped by 3 bases and J by 6 bases, with 11 bases between them. In nucleotides, the CDR3 is TGTGCCAGCAGTTTGTATAGTGGGTCTGAAGCTTTCTTT. It translates to CASSLYSGSEAFF. The full variable domain, its missing parts supplied by reference TRBV28 and TRBJ1-1, is DVKVTQSSRYLVKRTGEKVFLECVQDMDHENMFWYRQDPGLGLRLIYFSYDVKMKEKGDIPEGYSVSREKKERFSLILESASTNQTSMYLCASSLYSGSEAFFGQGTRLTVV.

As to this clonotype: At one end, the junction sequence differs from germline, possibly due to a read error. This chain joins TRBV4-3 and TRBJ2-3; 8 nucleotides agree with TRBD1. Germline assignment: CDR1 LGHNA and CDR2 YSLEER. This CDR3 comprises 16 residues. CDR3 coding DNA: TGCGCCAACAGCCAAGTTTGGCAGGGGGCTACAGATACGCAGTATTTT. This sequence encodes CANSQVWQGATDTQYF.

This clonotype was detected ten times or more. The V gene is TRBV6-5, the J gene TRBJ1-2; D remains ambiguous. Looked up from germline, CDR1 is MNHEY and CDR2 is SVGAGI. The CDR3 has 13 amino acids. V dropped 6 bases and J dropped 0 bases, with 8 bases sitting between them. CDR3 region: CASSPGANYGYTF. CDR3 sequence (DNA): TGTGCCAGCAGCCCCGGGGCTAACTATGGCTACACCTTC.

This clonotype was found many times. The J gene is TRBJ2-4, the V gene TRBV12-3 or TRBV12-4; TRBD1 aligns across 9 bases. The CDR3 has 17 amino acids. V was pared by 3 bases and J by 0 bases, with 6 bases of the junction left unmatched. The CDR3 coding sequence is TGTGCCAGCAGTTTCGCCACAGGGGGCTTAGCCAAAAACATTCAGTACTTC. The encoded protein is CASSFATGGLAKNIQYF.

At least ten counts were recorded for this clonotype. The chain joins TRBV7-2 to TRBJ2-1, with TRBD2 matching 7 bases. The CDR3 covers 16 residues. Per germline, CDR1 SGHTA and CDR2 FQGNSA. Losses at the gene ends were 5 bases for V and 7 bases for J; bases not matched to a gene: 14. CDR3 in amino acids: CASSLQLGREGNEQFF. In nucleotides, the CDR3 is TGTGCCAGCAGCCTACAACTTGGCAGGGAGGGGAATGAGCAGTTCTTC.

This clonotype occurred a few times. J is TRBJ2-5 and V is TRBV27; D gene unclear. V was trimmed by 0 bases and J by 5 bases, leaving 16 bases between them. There are 16 residues in the CDR3. Germline-derived CDR1 and CDR2 are MNHEY and SMNVEV (reference sequence). For the CDR3, the DNA is TGTGCCAGCAGTTTATCGAATCACGGAAGGATCGAGACCCAGTACTTC. Translation: CASSLSNHGRIETQYF.